This T cell receptor (beta chain) was recorded in a study of radiation and T cells in renal cell carcinoma. On the study more broadly: Nephrectomy followed 15 Gy stereotactic body radiation by 4 weeks. Study results and limitations: No pretreatment tumor biopsies were available for baseline clonotypes. In blood, top tumor clones expanded by 2 weeks, shrinking by 4.

Germline lookup yields CDR1 MNHNS and CDR2 SASEGT. The V end was cut by 6 bases, the J end by 7 bases, with 13 bases between. The CDR3 totals 13 residues. Time point indicated: baseline pretreatment blood. Treatment noted: 15 Gy SBRT to primary tumor, nephrectomy 4 weeks later. TCRdb's table, derived via immunoSEQ multiplex PCR, lists solely in-frame clones and lacks some. The sample comprises about 130,000 clones, roughly 84% of which are singletons, and more than 10% rests with the top ten. As to this clone: Its antigen is undetermined.

This clonotype was obtained from a woman aged 45-65 years with renal cell carcinoma. The specimen was blood, collected from a patient whose treatment included radiotherapy and nephrectomy. The chain couples TRBV6-1 to TRBJ1-5, with a tentative D call TRBD1 (5 bases). CDR3 region: CASRGRTEQPQHF. CDR3 DNA sequence: TGTGCCAGCAGGGGGCGGACGGAACAGCCCCAGCATTTT.